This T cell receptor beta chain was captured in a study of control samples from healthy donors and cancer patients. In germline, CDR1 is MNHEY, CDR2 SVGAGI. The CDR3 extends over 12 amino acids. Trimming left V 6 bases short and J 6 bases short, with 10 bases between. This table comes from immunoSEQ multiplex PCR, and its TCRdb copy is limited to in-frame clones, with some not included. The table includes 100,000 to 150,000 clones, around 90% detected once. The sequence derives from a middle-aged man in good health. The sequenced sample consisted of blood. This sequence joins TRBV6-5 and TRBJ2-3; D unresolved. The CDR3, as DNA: TGTGCCAGCAGGAGACTGGGGGATACGCAGTATTTT. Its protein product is CASRRLGDTQYF.